The present T cell receptor beta chain was sequenced within a study of blood T cell repertoires in COVID-19. In the study's own analysis: Amplification with reference gene primers provided the estimates of nucleated cell counts. Sequencing was performed with immunoSEQ multiplex PCR; in TCRdb, only in-frame clones are kept and a portion is missing. That table gives V, J and clone size, and the DNA gave D and trimming. Of tens of thousands of clones in the sample, 60% to 85% were seen once. Germline-derived CDR1 and CDR2 are SGHRS and YFSETQ. This CDR3 region has 14 residues. Trimming took 4 bases from V and 0 from J, leaving 10 bases between them.

The origin of this receptor is a human donor with active or convalescent COVID-19. The donor label of this sample is uncertain. The J gene is TRBJ1-1, the V gene TRBV5-1; a weak D match, TRBD1 (6 bases). The material sequenced was peripheral blood. This chain's CDR3 is CASSETGMNTEAFF. CDR3 in DNA: TGCGCCAGCAGCGAAACAGGGATGAACACTGAAGCTTTCTTT.